These 2 T cell receptor beta chains were sequenced from one sample in a study of T cell repertoires in cytomegalovirus infection. TCRdb passed the reads through MiXCR, listing each CDR3 protein once. This table has fewer than 850,000 distinct CDR3 sequences, about 29% appearing once. For these TCRs, the target antigens are not known. This sample comprised cultured CD8+ T cells from PBMCs, obtained from culture after CMV antigen stimulation. The receptors shown here come from a human donor in good health (CMV status not recorded). Some clones in this sample may be carry-over from other donors' samples.

The gene calls are TRBV12-3 or TRBV12-4 and TRBJ2-2; 8 nucleotides agree with TRBD1. V shed 4 bases and J 0 bases; nucleotides not matched to a gene: 13. The CDR3 covers 19 residues. CDR3 nucleotides: TGTGCCAGCAGTTCCCCCCGGACAGGGAAGTTGTCGAACACCGGGGAGCTGTTTTTT. Its translation is CASSSPRTGKLSNTGELFF.

This clonotype was found a few times. The chain joins TRBV6-1 to TRBJ2-2; TRBD2 matches at 7 bases. V dropped 6 bases and J dropped 9; count of bases not matched to a gene: 25. CDR3 size: 19 residues. Germline assignment: CDR1 MNHNS and CDR2 SASEGT. The CDR3 coding sequence is TGTGCCAGCAGCCTTAAGGGTATAGGTGCGGGGGATCTTCCCAGGGAGCTGTTTTTT. Protein sequence: CASSLKGIGAGDLPRELFF.